One sample yielded the 32 T cell receptor beta chains listed below, sequenced in a study of blood T cell repertoires in COVID-19 (dated by TCRdb to 2018 to 2021). The library relied on the immunoSEQ multiplex PCR assay. TCRdb took over this immuneACCESS table, retaining in-frame rearrangements with V and J assigned. Such tables are incomplete; in checked studies, under half of the missing clones stem from an unresolved V gene, and the remainder is unexplained. The sample table lists 380,000 or so clones, over 75% of them with a count of one. The ten largest clones take up 0.97% of the sample. Input material: PBMCs or T cells enriched from blood (not recorded which). These receptors came from a woman in her twenties or thirties with acute COVID-19.

The chain is built from TRBV7-8 and TRBJ2-2; D is perhaps TRBD1 (6 bases). There are 14 residues in the CDR3. V was shortened by 5 bases and J by 1 base, with 8 bases between the two germline ends. Germline V lookup: CDR1 SGHVS, CDR2 FQNEAQ. CDR3 DNA sequence: TGTGCCAGCAGCGTGACAGGGAACACCGGGGAGCTGTTTTTT. It yields the protein CASSVTGNTGELFF.

As regards this clone: The germline gene is not matched at one end of the junction; a read error may be the cause. This sequence joins TRBV27 and TRBJ2-1, with D possibly being TRBD1 (6 bases). Germline V gene data show CDR1 as MNHEY and CDR2 as SMNVEV (reference sequence). The CDR3 contains 13 residues. DNA of the CDR3: TGTGCCAGCAGTAGGCAGGGGTACAGTGAGCAGTTCTTC. It codes for CASSRQGYSEQFF.

This clone was recorded once. This chain uses TRBV10-3 with TRBJ1-2; D perhaps matches TRBD1 (6 bases). Trimming shortened V by 3 bases and J by 6 bases, and 11 bases separated the two germline ends. Germline V gives CDR1 ENHRY, CDR2 SYGVKD. CDR3 length: 13 amino acids. The CDR3 DNA sequence: TGTGCCATCAGTGAATCAGGGGCAGATGGCTACACCTTC. Amino acid sequence: CAISESGADGYTF.

V usage is TRBV28 and J usage is TRBJ2-7; 7 bases are a match to TRBD2. Germline V gene sequence: CDR1 MDHEN, CDR2 SYDVKM. This CDR3 has 16 residues. Unmatched junction bases numbered 12, after V lost 5 bases and J lost 2 bases. CDR3 sequence (DNA): TGTGCCAGCAGTCCACCTTGGGGGGGGTTAACCTACGAGCAGTACTTC. The encoded protein is CASSPPWGGLTYEQYF.

V is TRBV12-5 and J is TRBJ2-1; D possibly corresponds to TRBD1 (6 bases). CDR3 length: 14 residues. V lost 1 base, J lost 6 bases, and 10 bases lay in between. Germline V gives CDR1 LGHNT, CDR2 FRNRAP. The CDR3 nucleotides are TGTGCTAGTGGTTTGGCAGGGGATATCAATGAGCAGTTCTTC. Translating it yields CASGLAGDINEQFF. The whole variable domain, remainder taken from reference TRBV12-5 and TRBJ2-1, is DARVTQTPRHKVTEMGQEVTMRCQPILGHNTVFWYRQTMMQGLELLAYFRNRAPLDDSGMPKDRFSAEMPDATLATLKIQPSEPRDSAVYFCASGLAGDINEQFFGPGTRLTVL.

This rearrangement joins TRBV7-9 to TRBJ1-3, with TRBD1 matching over 10 bases. Germline CDR1 reads SEHNR; CDR2 reads FQNEAQ (reference sequence). CDR3 length: 18 residues. The ends lost 5 bases at V and 4 bases at J; junction bases unmatched: 14. CDR3 amino acids: CASSQIPGQGTPGNTIYF. The DNA for the CDR3 is TGTGCCAGCAGCCAAATACCGGGACAGGGGACCCCCGGAAACACCATATATTTT.

Here the CDR3 reads CASSRLAGGPDEQFF. CDR3 DNA sequence: TGTGCCAGCAGTAGACTAGCGGGGGGGCCTGATGAGCAGTTCTTC. The V gene is TRBV6-5, the J gene TRBJ2-1; 14 bases are shared with TRBD2. J lost 8 bases, V lost 5 bases, and 5 bases had no gene match. CDR1 is MNHEY, CDR2 SVGAGI, per germline. The CDR3 extends over 15 amino acids.

The rearrangement uses TRBV7-9 and TRBJ1-2; 8 bases are shared with TRBD1. V lost 1 base and J lost 8; bases outside the gene matches: 12. The length of the CDR3 is 16 residues. From germline, CDR1 is SEHNR and CDR2 FQNEAQ (reference sequence). The CDR3 DNA is TGTGCCAGCAGCTTAGAGGGGACAGGCCGTTTGGGAGGCTACACCTTC. Translation: CASSLEGTGRLGGYTF.

This rearrangement joins TRBV24-1 to TRBJ2-5, with D possibly being TRBD1 (6 bases). Germline assignment: CDR1 KGHDR and CDR2 SFDVKD. The CDR3 is made up of 15 amino acids. The V end was cut by 0 bases, the J end by 4 bases, with 11 bases between. This CDR3 reads CATSDLTGSGETQYF. Here the CDR3 DNA reads TGTGCCACCAGTGATTTGACAGGGTCGGGAGAGACCCAGTACTTC.

The chain combines TRBV5-5 with TRBJ1-2; no firm D call. Trimming removed 1 base at V and 0 bases at J, with 10 bases between. The CDR3 has 15 residues. The germline V gene encodes CDR1 SGHKS and CDR2 YYEKEE (reference sequence). As DNA, the CDR3 is TGTGCCAGCAGCTTGTTTGCGATAGCTAACTATGGCTACACCTTC. As protein: CASSLFAIANYGYTF.

This clone has only one observation. CDR3 bases: TGTTCCAGCAGCCCTGGGACTAGCGGGGAATACGAGCAGTACTTC. Its protein is CSSSPGTSGEYEQYF. This chain links TRBV12-1 with TRBJ2-7; TRBD2 is the table's D call and was not checked against the DNA. TRBV12-1 is an annotated pseudogene. The CDR3 totals 15 residues.

V usage is TRBV19 and J usage is TRBJ2-7; 11 nucleotides agree with TRBD2. With 6 bases clipped from V and 4 bases from J, the junction kept 8 bases outside the gene matches. Germline V gives CDR1 LNHDA, CDR2 SQIVND (reference sequence). The CDR3 spans 15 residues. The DNA for the CDR3 is TGTGCCAGTAGCAAGCCGGGACTAGCGGCATACGAGCAGTACTTC. Translating gives CASSKPGLAAYEQYF.

This clone was observed a single time. This chain joins TRBV10-1 and TRBJ1-1, with D tentatively TRBD1 (5 bases). The CDR3 consists of 13 residues. Germline V gene lookup returns CDR1 WNHNN and CDR2 SYGVQD (reference sequence). Trimming removed 11 bases from V and 0 bases from J, with 13 bases in between. CDR3 coding DNA: TGCGCCGGAAGGGCGGGGGTGAACACTGAAGCTTTCTTT. Its protein product is CAGRAGVNTEAFF.

With regard to this clone: Different DNA sequences within this sample yield the same CDR3. The gene calls are TRBV7-9 and TRBJ1-4, with 7 bases aligning to TRBD1. CDR1 SEHNR and CDR2 FQNEAQ come from the germline V gene (reference sequence). After removal of 4 bases from V and 4 bases from J, the junction contained 6 bases not matched to a gene. The CDR3 length is 15 residues. The CDR3 DNA sequence: TGTGCCAGCAGCTCCACGGACAGGCTTAATGAAAAACTGTTTTTT. Residues: CASSSTDRLNEKLFF. Filled out from reference TRBV7-9 and TRBJ1-4, the complete variable domain reads DTGVSQNPRHKITKRGQNVTFRCDPISEHNRLYWYRQTLGQGPEFLTYFQNEAQLEKSRLLSDRFSAERPKGSFSTLEIQRTEQGDSAMYLCASSSTDRLNEKLFFGSGTQLSVL.

The genes are TRBV21-1 and TRBJ1-1; no check of the table's D call, TRBD1, against the DNA was made. TRBV21-1 is a pseudogene. This CDR3 has 19 amino acids. This CDR3 is CASSKLGQSGMKGDTEAFF. CDR3 DNA sequence: TGTGCCAGCAGCAAATTAGGACAGTCAGGCATGAAGGGGGACACTGAAGCTTTCTTT.

The genes are TRBV18 and TRBJ2-1; 14 positions match TRBD2. The CDR3 is 16 amino acids. Germline trimming cut 2 bases from V and 5 bases from J; bases unmatched to any gene: 2. Germline CDR1 and CDR2: KGHSH and LQKENI. The CDR3 DNA is TGTGCCAGCTCACCAGTGGGACTAGCGGGGGACAATGAGCAGTTCTTC. Its protein product is CASSPVGLAGDNEQFF.

The CDR3: CSASAMAEVYNSPLHF. CDR3 coding DNA: TGCAGTGCTAGTGCGATGGCGGAAGTTTATAATTCACCCCTCCACTTT. The chain combines TRBV20-1 with TRBJ1-6, with no clear D. This CDR3 is built from 16 residues. The V gene lost 3 bases and the J gene lost 4 bases, with 16 bases spanning the gap. Germline CDR1 and CDR2: DFQATT and SNEGSKA (reference sequence).

The chain recombines TRBV7-8 with TRBJ1-2; D remains unclear. Trimming left V 5 bases short and J 8 bases short, with 15 bases between. Germline CDR1 is SGHVS and CDR2 is FQNEAQ. This CDR3 spans 13 amino acids. The CDR3 here is CASSPGTVVGYTF. The DNA of the CDR3 is TGTGCCAGCAGCCCAGGCACAGTCGTGGGCTACACCTTC.

The chain uses TRBV6-5 and TRBJ1-2; D ambiguous. The CDR3 runs to 14 residues. V was pared by 4 bases and J by 5 bases, with 14 bases between. CDR1 and CDR2 from the germline V gene are MNHEY and SVGAGI. CDR3 sequence: CASSLRSHRYGYTF. DNA of the CDR3: TGTGCCAGCAGTTTGAGGTCGCACCGGTATGGCTACACCTTC.

The V and J genes are TRBV4-1 and TRBJ1-4; D gene unclear. The length of the CDR3 is 16 residues. The ends were cut back, 4 bases at V and 2 bases at J, with 14 bases in the middle. In germline, CDR1 is MGHRA, CDR2 YSYEKL. The CDR3 DNA is TGCGCCAGCAGCCTAATGTCAGGTATCACTAATGAAAAACTGTTTTTT. This codes for CASSLMSGITNEKLFF.

V and J are TRBV5-4 and TRBJ2-2; D remains unclear. The germline gives CDR1 SGHNT, CDR2 YYREEE (reference sequence). V lost 7 bases, J lost 4 bases, and 14 bases lay in between. The CDR3 covers 14 residues. CDR3 bases: TGTGCCAGCGGTACTGGCGACACCACCGGGGAGCTGTTTTTT. Its protein product is CASGTGDTTGELFF.

V usage is TRBV13 and J usage is TRBJ1-1, with D unresolved. Germline V gene lookup returns CDR1 PRHDT and CDR2 FYEKMQ (reference sequence). V gave up 0 bases and J gave up 8 bases, with 7 bases separating them. CDR3 length equals 12 residues. The CDR3 nucleotides are TGTGCCAGCAGCTTAGGCGTAGCGGAAGCTTTCTTT. Protein sequence: CASSLGVAEAFF. The full variable domain, in which reference TRBV13 and TRBJ1-1 provide the parts outside the CDR3, is AAGVIQSPRHLIKEKRETATLKCYPIPRHDTVYWYQQGPGQDPQFLISFYEKMQSDKGSIPDRFSAQQFSDYHSELNMSSLELGDSALYFCASSLGVAEAFFGQGTRLTVV.

In nucleotides, the CDR3 is TGCGCCAGCAGCCAAGGAGGTTTTGACAATGAGCAGTTCTTC. As protein: CASSQGGFDNEQFF. J is TRBJ2-1 and V is TRBV4-3; D remains ambiguous. The CDR3 has 14 residues. Germline lookup yields CDR1 LGHNA and CDR2 YSLEER. V lost 1 base, J lost 5 bases, and 9 bases lay in between.

This clone was seen once. This chain uses TRBV6-5 with TRBJ2-7; 8 nucleotides agree with TRBD2. The CDR3 covers 15 residues. Germline-derived CDR1 and CDR2 are MNHEY and SVGAGI. V trimming: 5 bases; J trimming: 4 bases; junction bases outside the gene matches: 10. CDR3 loop: CASSNSGALPYEQYF. Written as DNA, the CDR3 is TGTGCCAGCAGTAATAGCGGGGCGCTACCTTACGAGCAGTACTTC.

The chain is built from TRBV19 and TRBJ1-1; the D gene is possibly TRBD1 (6 bases). CDR3 length: 15 amino acids. The V end was cut by 4 bases, the J end by 2 bases, with 14 bases between. The germline V gene has CDR1 LNHDA and CDR2 SQIVND (reference sequence). CDR3 DNA: TGTGCCAGTAGTAGGCGACAGGCGACAAACACTGAAGCTTTCTTT. Its protein product is CASSRRQATNTEAFF.

V is TRBV7-9 and J is TRBJ1-5; 9 nucleotides agree with TRBD1. The CDR3 covers 16 residues. The ends lost 5 bases at V and 4 bases at J; junction bases unmatched: 9. The germline CDR1 and CDR2 sequences are SEHNR and FQNEAQ (reference sequence). The CDR3 here is CASSLSGTGRNQPQHF. In DNA, the CDR3 is TGTGCCAGCAGCCTGTCCGGGACAGGGCGGAATCAGCCCCAGCATTTT.

The chain carries TRBV10-3 and TRBJ2-2; maybe TRBD1 (6 bases). This CDR3 comprises 16 residues. V was clipped by 2 bases and J by 2 bases, with 12 bases between them. The germline V gene encodes CDR1 ENHRY and CDR2 SYGVKD. DNA for the CDR3: TGTGCCATCAGTGAGCAGGGCAGGGGAAACACCGGGGAGCTGTTTTTT. This gives the protein CAISEQGRGNTGELFF.

This sequence joins TRBV7-8 and TRBJ2-5; D is perhaps TRBD1 (6 bases). The CDR3 consists of 15 residues. Trimming cost V 5 bases and J 4 bases, with 17 bases left between them. The germline CDR1 and CDR2 sequences are SGHVS and FQNEAQ. In DNA, the CDR3 is TGTGCCAGCAGCCCCACAGGAAGAGGGGGAGAGACCCAGTACTTC. Protein sequence: CASSPTGRGGETQYF. The variable domain in full, with the rest retrieved from reference TRBV7-8 and TRBJ2-5, is GAGVSQSPRYKVAKRGQDVALRCDPISGHVSLFWYQQALGQGPEFLTYFQNEAQLDKSGLPSDRFFAERPEGSVSTLKIQRTQQEDSAVYLCASSPTGRGGETQYFGPGTRLLVL.

J is TRBJ2-5 and V is TRBV5-1; 15 nucleotides match TRBD2. Germline lookup yields CDR1 SGHRS and CDR2 YFSETQ. The length of the CDR3 is 21 residues. Losses at the gene ends were 1 base for V and 3 bases for J; bases not matched to a gene: 16. The CDR3, as DNA: TGCGCCAGCAGCTTGCCCTCTGGACTAGCGGGGGGGCCATTAGTAAAAGAGACCCAGTACTTC. This codes for CASSLPSGLAGGPLVKETQYF.

The V call is TRBV3-1 (or the pseudogene TRBV3-2), the J call TRBJ2-7, with TRBD2 identical over 15 bases. Trimming took 0 bases from V and 1 from J; bases not matched to a gene: 1. This CDR3 region has 17 residues. Germline CDR1 is LGHDT and CDR2 is YNNKEL (reference sequence). Written as DNA, the CDR3 is TGTGCCAGCAGCCAAGAGGGACTAGCGGGGGGTTCCTACGAGCAGTACTTC. Translated: CASSQEGLAGGSYEQYF.

The gene calls are TRBV5-1 and TRBJ2-5, with D possibly TRBD1 on 5 matching bases. V lost 2 bases and J 5 bases, leaving 10 bases between the germline ends. This CDR3 is built from 13 residues. CDR1 and CDR2 (germline): SGHRS, YFSETQ. The CDR3 loop is CASSFQGRETQYF. The CDR3 DNA is TGCGCCAGCAGCTTTCAGGGAAGGGAGACCCAGTACTTC.

This rearrangement joins TRBV6-5 to TRBJ2-1; 7 positions agree with TRBD2. The germline CDR1 and CDR2 sequences are MNHEY and SVGAGI. V trimming: 7 bases; J trimming: 9 bases; junction bases outside the gene matches: 12. The CDR3 length is 14 residues. DNA of the CDR3: TGTGCCAGCACCCGGGGGGTTGGATCAAGTGAGCAGTTCTTC. Amino acids: CASTRGVGSSEQFF.